These T cell receptor beta chains were read from a single sample in a study of cytotoxic CD8 clonotypes in ibrutinib-treated CLL. Assay: immunoSEQ multiplex PCR; the TCRdb copy retains only in-frame clones and omits some. In the table there are roughly 70,000 clones, 65% to 85% of which are singletons. Source: PBMCs, taken at disease progression, from a patient treated with ibrutinib. These receptor sequences come from a human donor with chronic lymphocytic leukemia. Each CDR3 is given with its conserved first and last residue. A D gene is named only where the DNA matches it firmly. Size is omitted from some rows. Given values are once, few, many or a class for expanded clones.

NA	TRBV7-8	NA	TRBJ1-4	CASSFEQFIATNEKLFF	TGTGCCAGCAGCTTTGAACAGTTTATCGCAACTAATGAAAAACTGTTTTTT
NA	TRBV2	NA	TRBJ2-1	CASSELGLSYNEQFF	TGTGCCAGCAGTGAACTGGGGTTATCCTACAATGAGCAGTTCTTC
NA	TRBV30	NA	TRBJ1-6	CAWSDIWGTGLLSYNSPLHF	TGTGCCTGGAGTGACATTTGGGGGACTGGACTCTTATCCTATAATTCACCCCTCCACTTT
NA	TRBV6-5	NA	TRBJ1-5	CASSPSSGVSQPQHF	TGTGCCAGCAGTCCCTCTAGCGGGGTAAGTCAGCCCCAGCATTTT
NA	TRBV10-3	NA	TRBJ1-4	CAISMGASGEKLFF	TGTGCCATCAGCATGGGGGCGAGTGGGGAAAAACTGTTTTTT
NA	TRBV4-1	NA	TRBJ2-2	CASSQDEFPFTGELFF	TGCGCCAGCAGCCAAGATGAGTTTCCTTTCACCGGGGAGCTGTTTTTT
NA	TRBV6-1	TRBD2	TRBJ2-1	CASSGLAGGSSYNEQFF	TGTGCCAGCAGTGGTCTAGCGGGGGGGAGCTCCTACAATGAGCAGTTCTTC
NA	TRBV30	NA	TRBJ1-2	CAWSGFQASGYTF	TGTGCCTGGAGTGGGTTTCAGGCCAGTGGCTACACCTTC
NA	TRBV7-2	NA	TRBJ1-2	CASSFGGSDYGYTF	TGTGCCAGCAGCTTCGGGGGCTCGGACTATGGCTACACCTTC
once	TRBV18	NA	TRBJ1-5	CASSPRVLGAHQPQHF	TGTGCCAGCTCACCTAGAGTATTGGGGGCCCATCAGCCCCAGCATTTT
NA	TRBV11-2	NA	TRBJ1-2	CASSLGRRNTF	TGTGCCAGCAGCTTAGGTCGGAGAAACACCTTC
NA	TRBV9	TRBD2	TRBJ2-1	CASSVGLAGIYNEQFF	TGTGCCAGCAGCGTTGGGCTAGCGGGAATCTACAATGAGCAGTTCTTC
NA	TRBV2	NA	TRBJ1-5	CASSNRDTNQPQHF	TGTGCCAGCAGTAACCGGGACACCAATCAGCCCCAGCATTTT
NA	TRBV6-5	TRBD1	TRBJ2-7	CASTSVTGGPLEQYF	TGTGCCAGCACTTCGGTGACAGGGGGCCCTCTCGAGCAGTACTTC
NA	TRBV11-2	NA	TRBJ2-1	CASRDFSYNEQFF	TGTGCCAGCAGGGACTTCTCCTACAATGAGCAGTTCTTC
NA	TRBV30	NA	TRBJ2-7	CAWSRGSVEQYF	TGTGCCTGGAGTAGGGGGTCCGTAGAGCAGTACTTC
NA	TRBV12-5	NA	TRBJ1-4	CASPTYRANELSNEKLFF	TGTGCTTCCCCTACATACAGGGCGAATGAGTTATCTAATGAAAAACTGTTTTTT
NA	TRBV5-4	NA	TRBJ2-7	CASSFERSYEQYF	TGTGCCAGCAGCTTTGAAAGGTCCTACGAGCAGTACTTC
NA	TRBV27	TRBD2	TRBJ2-7	CASSRLAGENEQYF	TGTGCCAGCAGCCGACTAGCGGGAGAGAACGAGCAGTACTTC
NA	TRBV4-1	NA	TRBJ2-6	CASSQNFRGSGANVLTF	TGCGCCAGCAGCCAGAACTTCAGGGGCTCTGGGGCCAACGTCCTGACTTTC
NA	TRBV18	TRBD2	TRBJ2-1	CASSSRTSDEQFF	TGTGCCAGCTCATCGAGGACTAGCGATGAGCAGTTCTTC